What follows describes a single TCR beta chain. The data are from a study of cytomegalovirus exposure and HLA in healthy donors. 60 Vbeta and 13 Jbeta primers were used in PCR. Here immunoSEQ multiplex PCR was the method, and the copy in TCRdb shows in-frame clones only, minus some. The profile shows about 110,000 clones, approximately 78% of them singletons. Trimming took off 6 bases at V and 0 bases at J, with 18 bases between the two ends. CDR1 is SQVTM and CDR2 is ANQGSEA in the germline V gene. CDR3 length: 15 amino acids. The TCR was taken from a woman in her 30s in good health and CMV-seronegative. The sequencing input was PBMCs. V gene TRBV29-1 combines with J gene TRBJ2-7; D may be TRBD1 (6 bases). For the CDR3, the DNA is TGCAGCGTCCTCTGGGGGCAGGAGTACTCCTACGAGCAGTACTTC. It codes for CSVLWGQEYSYEQYF.